The entry below describes one TCR beta chain. As yet, its antigen is unknown. The CDR3 length is 14 residues. Losses at the gene ends were 5 bases for V and 2 bases for J; bases not matched to a gene: 6. CDR1 is MNHEY and CDR2 is SMNVEV in the germline V gene (reference sequence). This sample was taken from a study of long-term antiretroviral therapy in people with HIV. Overall study findings and caveats: On ART adherence, viral resistance or therapy changes, no data were available. Against controls, HIV repertoires showed narrower ranges of CDR3 length. Clones expanded before ART dominated the repertoire at all time points.

Runs used v3.0 of the immunoSEQ assay and were done at survey level. Only in-frame clones appear in the TCRdb table, and some are missing; sequencing was by immunoSEQ multiplex PCR. There are 26,000 or so clones in the sample; roughly 80% occur only once, and approximately 12% lies in the top ten. The chain carries TRBV27 and TRBJ2-7; 7 bases line up with TRBD1. The sample in question was unsorted PBMCs, obtained 0.8 years before starting antiretroviral therapy. This TCR was sampled from a man between 18 and 29 years old with HIV. DNA of the CDR3: TGTGCCAGCAGTCCCTGGGACAGCCCCTACGAGCAGTACTTC. Protein sequence: CASSPWDSPYEQYF.